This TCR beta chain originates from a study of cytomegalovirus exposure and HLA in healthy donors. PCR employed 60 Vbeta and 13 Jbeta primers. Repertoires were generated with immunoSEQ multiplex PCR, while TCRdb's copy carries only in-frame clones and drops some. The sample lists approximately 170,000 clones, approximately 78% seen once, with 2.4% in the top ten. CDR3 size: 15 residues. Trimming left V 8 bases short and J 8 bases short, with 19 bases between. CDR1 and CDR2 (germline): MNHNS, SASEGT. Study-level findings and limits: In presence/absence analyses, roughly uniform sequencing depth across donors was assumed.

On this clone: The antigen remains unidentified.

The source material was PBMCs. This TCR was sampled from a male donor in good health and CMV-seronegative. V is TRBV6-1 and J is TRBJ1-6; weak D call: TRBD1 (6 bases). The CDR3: CASLNEPGVYSPLHF. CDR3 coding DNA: TGTGCCAGCCTTAACGAGCCAGGGGTCTATTCACCCCTCCACTTT.